This T cell receptor (beta chain) was captured in a study of blood T cells in healthy people across ages. General study results and limits: Measured against age, TCR beta diversity per million T cells decreased in a roughly linear manner.

The CDR3 totals 14 residues. Germline CDR1 and CDR2: SGHRS and YFSETQ. V shed 4 bases and J shed 1 base, with 9 bases lying between them. Primed by a sample-barcoded 5' primer and a J-beta primer mix, a second PCR proceeded for 7 to 11 cycles. Every sample returned 2.5 million or more CDR3-containing paired-end reads. MiXCR, run by TCRdb on the 5' RACE reads, gives a single entry per CDR3 protein. In the table there are around 990,000 distinct CDR3 sequences, roughly two fifths of which are singletons. The study recruited healthy Caucasian donors from Russia who were aged about 6 to 90. Comments on this clonotype: Its antigen is undetermined.

The source of this sequence is a man between 18 and 29 years old in good health. The gene calls are TRBV5-1 and TRBJ1-3; D may be TRBD1 (6 bases). Specimen: blood. CDR3 region: CASSEQGSGNTIYF. CDR3 in DNA: TGCGCCAGCAGCGAACAGGGATCTGGAAACACCATATATTTT.